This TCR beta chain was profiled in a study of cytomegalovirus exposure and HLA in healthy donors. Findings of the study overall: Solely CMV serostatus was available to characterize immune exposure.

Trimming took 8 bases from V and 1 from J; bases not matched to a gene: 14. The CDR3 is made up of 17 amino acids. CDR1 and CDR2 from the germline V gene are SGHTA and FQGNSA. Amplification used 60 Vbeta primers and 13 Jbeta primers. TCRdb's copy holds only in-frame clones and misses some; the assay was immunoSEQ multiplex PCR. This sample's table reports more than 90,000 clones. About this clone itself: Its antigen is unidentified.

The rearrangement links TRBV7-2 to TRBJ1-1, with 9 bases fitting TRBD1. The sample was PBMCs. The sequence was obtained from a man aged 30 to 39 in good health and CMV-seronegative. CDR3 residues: CASGLNRGQRGNTEAFF. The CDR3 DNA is TGTGCCAGCGGACTAAACAGGGGGCAAAGAGGGAACACTGAAGCTTTCTTT.